This TCR beta chain originates from a study of T cells in Graves' hyperthyroidism and ophthalmopathy. Findings of the study overall: Blood samples included most of the expanded thyroid clonotypes exceeding 0.001. Ophthalmopathy onset followed model prediction by a median around 6.6 months.

Amplification of TCR beta CDR3 regions used RNA as the template. The HTBI primer set drove a first-round RT-PCR of the TCR CDR3. TCRdb re-analysed the multiplex PCR reads in MiXCR, keeping a single row per CDR3 protein. The sample carries hundreds of thousands of distinct CDR3 sequences, about 20% recorded once. This clonotype has a count of ten or more. Its antigen remains unknown. CDR1 is MNHNS, CDR2 SASEGT, per germline. The CDR3 runs 15 residues. Trimming cost V 5 bases and J 0 bases; bases outside gene matches: 4. The TCR comes from a woman in her sixties or seventies with Graves' ophthalmopathy. The chain combines TRBV6-1 with TRBJ1-5; 7 positions agree with TRBD1. The sequenced sample was blood. CDR3 sequence (DNA): TGTGCCAGCAGTTATGGACAGGATAGCAATCAGCCCCAGCATTTT. Translating gives CASSYGQDSNQPQHF.